The sequence of this TCR beta chain was determined in a study of OX40 agonist ivuxolimab in advanced cancers. Points from the study as a whole: Both blood CD4+ and CD8+ T cells showed clonal growth by week 6 at 0.1 to 3.0 mg/kg. Some nonresponders also had low normalized T-cell clonal expansion. Antigen targets of the expanded peripheral T cells went undetermined.

On this clone itself: Its antigen is unidentified.

Measured with immunoSEQ multiplex PCR; TCRdb has only the in-frame clones, and not every one. This table has 80,000 to 100,000 clones, more than 85% appearing once. The V and J ends lost 5 bases and 2 bases respectively, with 10 bases between them. The germline V gene has CDR1 SGHNT and CDR2 YENEEA. CDR3 length equals 14 residues. This sequence originates from an adult with an advanced solid tumor such as melanoma, head and neck, liver or kidney cancer. The specimen comprised CD4+ or CD8+ T cells sorted from blood, sampled in a trial of the OX40 agonist ivuxolimab. This chain connects TRBV11-3 to TRBJ2-1, with a tentative D call TRBD1 (6 bases). CDR3 sequence: CASSPRGTYNEQFF. The CDR3 bases are TGTGCCAGCAGCCCCAGGGGTACCTACAATGAGCAGTTCTTC.